One and the same sample provided the 24 T cell receptor beta chains below, sequenced in a study of blood T cell repertoires in COVID-19. Some clones are missing from TCRdb's copy, which holds only in-frame ones; the method was immunoSEQ multiplex PCR. The sample has around 160,000 clones; about four fifths are singletons. Sequencing was done on a sample of peripheral blood. The origin of the receptors is a human donor with acute or convalescent COVID-19. The donor label of this sample is uncertain.

V usage is TRBV3-1 (or the pseudogene TRBV3-2) and J usage is TRBJ1-2; no clear D. The CDR3 covers 14 residues. The V gene's germline CDR1 is LGHDT and CDR2 YNNKEL (reference sequence). Trimming took 0 bases from V and 8 from J, leaving 13 bases between them. CDR3 DNA sequence: TGTGCCAGCAGCCAAGAATCTCAGGTCGGAGGCTACACCTTC. It yields the protein CASSQESQVGGYTF.

The chain links TRBV3-1 (or the pseudogene TRBV3-2) to TRBJ2-1; 7 bases agree with TRBD1. There are 13 residues in the CDR3. Per the germline V gene, CDR1 is LGHDT and CDR2 is YNNKEL (reference sequence). The J segment lost 7 bases and the V segment lost 4 bases, leaving 4 bases of the junction unmatched. DNA of the CDR3: TGTGCCAGCAGCCCGGGGACAGCTAATGAGCAGTTCTTC. Protein: CASSPGTANEQFF.

This CDR3 is CASSAPGSRNEQFF. The CDR3 bases are TGTGCCAGCAGCGCACCGGGATCTAGGAATGAGCAGTTCTTC. The chain carries TRBV9 and TRBJ2-1, with D possibly matching TRBD2 (5 bases). V lost 3 bases to trimming and J lost 7 bases, with 14 bases between them. The length of the CDR3 is 14 residues. Germline lookup yields CDR1 SGDLS and CDR2 YYNGEE.

This chain links TRBV5-5 with TRBJ1-2; D is undetermined. Germline lookup yields CDR1 SGHKS and CDR2 YYEKEE (reference sequence). The length of the CDR3 is 14 residues. V was trimmed by 0 bases and J by 6 bases, leaving 12 bases between them. CDR3 nucleotides: TGTGCCAGCAGCTTGGTTCTGATTCGGGATGGCTACACCTTC. The encoded protein is CASSLVLIRDGYTF.

The chain is built from TRBV10-2 and TRBJ1-1, with D unresolved. Per the germline V gene, CDR1 is WSHSY and CDR2 is SAAADI. Deletions cut 10 bases from V and 6 bases from J, with 15 bases between. This CDR3 is 12 amino acids long. This chain's CDR3 is CAIVGSGAEAFF. The CDR3 bases are TGCGCCATCGTGGGGAGCGGCGCTGAAGCTTTCTTT.

This clone was detected only once. This chain uses TRBV3-1 (or the pseudogene TRBV3-2) with TRBJ1-2; no definite D call. The germline gives CDR1 LGHDT, CDR2 YNNKEL (reference sequence). V dropped 10 bases and J dropped 8 bases, with 14 bases sitting between them. CDR3 length equals 11 residues. CDR3 protein: CATSRRGGYTF. In nucleotides, the CDR3 is TGTGCCACCTCTCGCAGAGGAGGCTACACCTTC.

This clone showed up just once. The chain is built from TRBV7-6 and TRBJ1-1, with TRBD1 identical over 10 bases. This CDR3 comprises 17 residues. CDR1 and CDR2 from the germline V gene are SGHVS and FNYEAQ. With V trimmed by 5 bases and J by 5 bases, 14 bases remained unmatched. CDR3 nucleotide sequence: TGTGCCAGCAGCCCAAGGGGGACAGGGGCAGGGGTGACTGAAGCTTTCTTT. It codes for CASSPRGTGAGVTEAFF. Full variable domain (outside the CDR3, taken from reference TRBV7-6 and TRBJ1-1): GAGVSQSPRYKVTKRGQDVALRCDPISGHVSLYWYRQALGQGPEFLTYFNYEAQQDKSGLPNDRFSAERPEGSISTLTIQRTEQRDSAMYRCASSPRGTGAGVTEAFFGQGTRLTVV.

This chain joins TRBV7-9 and TRBJ1-1; TRBD1 is a possible D gene (5 bases). Germline CDR1 and CDR2: SEHNR and FQNEAQ (reference sequence). V was cut by 1 base and J by 0 bases, with 6 bases left in between. CDR3 length: 14 residues. CDR3 region: CASSLGQLNTEAFF. For the CDR3, the DNA is TGTGCCAGCAGCTTAGGACAGCTGAACACTGAAGCTTTCTTT.

This sequence joins TRBV27 and TRBJ2-3; 8 bases agree with TRBD2. Germline values: CDR1 MNHEY, CDR2 SMNVEV (reference sequence). This CDR3 is 14 amino acids long. The V gene end was trimmed by 1 base and the J gene end by 13 bases; junction bases not matched to a gene: 10. The CDR3 region is CASSLFTSGPVEYF. The CDR3 DNA is TGTGCCAGCAGTTTATTTACTAGCGGCCCGGTCGAGTATTTT.

The chain couples TRBV5-8 to TRBJ1-5, with D perhaps TRBD1 (5 bases). Germline assignment: CDR1 SGHTS and CDR2 YDEGEE. This CDR3 has 14 residues. V lost 3 bases and J 3 bases, leaving 10 bases between the germline ends. The CDR3 region is CASSWAGLNQPQHF. The DNA for the CDR3 is TGTGCCAGCAGCTGGGCAGGGCTCAATCAGCCCCAGCATTTT.

This chain links TRBV27 with TRBJ2-7, with D maybe TRBD2 (5 bases). Deletions cut 2 bases from V and 2 bases from J, with 13 bases between. CDR1 is MNHEY, CDR2 SMNVEV, per germline (reference sequence). The CDR3 totals 15 residues. The CDR3 protein is CASSLEGNMPYEQYF. The CDR3 DNA sequence: TGTGCCAGCAGTTTAGAGGGCAATATGCCCTACGAGCAGTACTTC.

DNA for the CDR3: TGCGCCAGCAGCCAAGATGGGACAGGGATAACTGAAGCTTTCTTT. It is translated as CASSQDGTGITEAFF. V usage is TRBV4-1 and J usage is TRBJ1-1, with 9 positions matching TRBD1. This CDR3 comprises 15 residues. V trimming: 0 bases; J trimming: 5 bases; junction bases outside the gene matches: 4. In germline, CDR1 is MGHRA, CDR2 YSYEKL.

This clone showed up just a few times. V usage is TRBV5-5 and J usage is TRBJ1-4, with no clear D. From germline, CDR1 is SGHKS and CDR2 YYEKEE (reference sequence). With 4 bases removed from V and 1 base from J, the gap between germline ends came to 8 bases. The CDR3 has 14 residues. The CDR3 nucleotides are TGTGCCAGCAGCCTGACTTTAACTAATGAAAAACTGTTTTTT. This codes for CASSLTLTNEKLFF.

The chain combines TRBV19 with TRBJ1-4, with D perhaps matching TRBD1 (6 bases). The V end lost 3 bases, the J end lost 3 bases, and 17 bases lay between the germline ends. This CDR3 is 17 amino acids long. The V gene's germline CDR1 is LNHDA and CDR2 SQIVND (reference sequence). The CDR3 DNA sequence: TGTGCCAGTAGTATGGACAGTCGGGGTGCGGCTAATGAAAAACTGTTTTTT. Translated, it gives CASSMDSRGAANEKLFF.

V gene TRBV5-1 combines with J gene TRBJ2-5; no firm D call. This CDR3 is 14 amino acids long. Deletions cut 2 bases from V and 4 bases from J, with 12 bases between. Germline lookup yields CDR1 SGHRS and CDR2 YFSETQ. CDR3 loop: CASSFPRRGETQYF. The CDR3 region has the DNA TGCGCCAGCAGCTTCCCTCGCCGCGGAGAGACCCAGTACTTC.

The chain recombines TRBV9 with TRBJ1-3, with no clear D. The CDR3 sequence is 15 residues long. V gave up 4 bases and J gave up 2 bases, with 13 bases separating them. Germline CDR1 SGDLS, CDR2 YYNGEE. Here the CDR3 DNA reads TGTGCCAGCAGCCTAGGCGGCCAAGCTGGAAACACCATATATTTT. Amino acid sequence: CASSLGGQAGNTIYF.

Many counts were recorded for this clone. The chain employs TRBV19 and TRBJ1-2, with a weak D call TRBD1 (6 bases). V dropped 7 bases and J dropped 2 bases, with 14 bases sitting between them. The CDR3 totals 14 residues. From germline, CDR1 is LNHDA and CDR2 SQIVND (reference sequence). CDR3 sequence (DNA): TGTGCCAGTAATCGGGACACTAACAACTATGGCTACACCTTC. This encodes CASNRDTNNYGYTF.

The chain carries TRBV27 and TRBJ2-3; TRBD2 matches at 10 bases. Losses at the gene ends were 4 bases for V and 2 bases for J; bases not matched to a gene: 9. The CDR3 sequence is 17 residues long. From germline, CDR1 is MNHEY and CDR2 SMNVEV (reference sequence). In nucleotides, the CDR3 is TGTGCCAGCAGTTCACATTTAGCGGGGGGCTCCACAGATACGCAGTATTTT. This codes for CASSSHLAGGSTDTQYF.

This clone was seen a handful of times. The chain employs TRBV18 and TRBJ1-2; a possible D gene is TRBD1 (6 bases). Trimming took off 2 bases at V and 4 bases at J, with 20 bases between the two ends. From germline, CDR1 is KGHSH and CDR2 LQKENI. This CDR3 region has 17 residues. In DNA form, the CDR3 reads TGTGCCAGCTCACCAGCGTACCAGGGGCGGCTATCCTATGGCTACACCTTC. This sequence encodes CASSPAYQGRLSYGYTF.

The chain recombines TRBV12-3 or TRBV12-4 with TRBJ1-4; a possible D gene is TRBD1 (5 bases). V shed 6 bases and J shed 5 bases, with 10 bases lying between them. This CDR3 comprises 13 residues. The CDR3 nucleotides are TGTGCCAGCAGCCCGCAGGGAAATGAAAAACTGTTTTTT. Its protein product is CASSPQGNEKLFF.

The chain recombines TRBV6-1 with TRBJ2-3; 7 nucleotides match TRBD2. CDR1 is MNHNS, CDR2 SASEGT, per germline. The junction had 1 base not matched to a gene; V was cut back by 4 bases and J by 0 bases. This CDR3 has 14 amino acids. The CDR3 DNA reads as TGTGCCAGCAGTGGCGGGGGAAGCACAGATACGCAGTATTTT. Amino acids: CASSGGGSTDTQYF.

The rearrangement uses TRBV2 and TRBJ2-1; 9 nucleotides align to TRBD1. The CDR3 consists of 15 residues. The V segment lost 6 bases and the J segment 2 bases; nucleotides outside the gene matches: 5. From germline, CDR1 is SNHLY and CDR2 FYNNEI. As DNA, the CDR3 is TGTGCCAGCAGGGAGGACAGGGGAACCTACAATGAGCAGTTCTTC. This codes for CASREDRGTYNEQFF.

The chain carries TRBV5-4 and TRBJ2-4; TRBD1 aligns across 9 bases. The CDR3 length is 16 residues. With V trimmed by 4 bases and J by 7 bases, 12 bases remained unmatched. Germline-derived CDR1 and CDR2 are SGHNT and YYREEE (reference sequence). CDR3 amino acids: CASSLGQGQTVNIQYF. CDR3 bases: TGTGCCAGCAGCCTGGGACAGGGCCAAACCGTTAACATTCAGTACTTC.

This clone was picked up one time. The genes are TRBV5-1 and TRBJ2-2, with D unclear. The V and J ends lost 2 bases and 0 bases respectively, with 5 bases between them. CDR1 and CDR2 (germline): SGHRS, YFSETQ. This CDR3 comprises 14 residues. The chain's CDR3 is CASSLTANTGELFF. The CDR3 DNA reads TGCGCCAGCAGCTTAACGGCGAACACCGGGGAGCTGTTTTTT.